Below, 23 T cell receptor beta chains from the same sample are listed, as sequenced in a study of cytomegalovirus exposure and HLA in healthy donors. The PCR made use of 60 Vbeta and 13 Jbeta primers. Only in-frame clones appear in the TCRdb table, and some are missing; sequencing was by immunoSEQ multiplex PCR. Here the sample spans about 140,000 clones, roughly 73% being singletons. The sequencing input was PBMCs. These receptors came from a male donor in good health and CMV-seronegative.

This clone was picked up one time. The chain joins TRBV7-2 to TRBJ2-3, with TRBD2 matching over 8 bases. Germline V CDR1 and CDR2: SGHTA, FQGNSA. V was clipped by 3 bases and J by 5 bases; unmatched bases: 4. The CDR3 totals 14 residues. Written as DNA, the CDR3 is TGTGCCAGCAGCTTCCTGCGGGGGGAAGATACGCAGTATTTT. It translates to CASSFLRGEDTQYF. Combining the CDR3 with reference TRBV7-2 and TRBJ2-3 gives the whole variable domain GAGVSQSPSNKVTEKGKDVELRCDPISGHTALYWYRQSLGQGLEFLIYFQGNSAPDKSGLPSDRFSAERTGGSVSTLTIQRTQQEDSAVYLCASSFLRGEDTQYFGPGTRLTVL.

There are a few counts of this clone. V and J are TRBV4-3 and TRBJ2-7; weak D call: TRBD2 (5 bases). Germline V CDR1 and CDR2: LGHNA, YSLEER. The CDR3 runs to 14 residues. V lost 0 bases and J lost 3, with 9 bases in between. DNA for the CDR3: TGCGCCAGCAGCCAAGAACCCCGGGGCTACGAGCAGTACTTC. Translating gives CASSQEPRGYEQYF.

The J gene is TRBJ1-1, the V gene TRBV7-2; D is perhaps TRBD1 (6 bases). The V end lost 7 bases, the J end lost 5 bases, and 23 bases lay between the germline ends. The CDR3 contains 16 residues. CDR1 and CDR2 from the germline V gene are SGHTA and FQGNSA. DNA of the CDR3: TGTGCCAGCACCTCCCAGTCAGGGGCGATGGGGACTGAAGCTTTCTTT. Protein product: CASTSQSGAMGTEAFF.

The J gene is TRBJ1-3, the V gene TRBV2; 7 nucleotides agree with TRBD1. This CDR3 is built from 17 residues. The junction had 7 bases not matched to a gene; V was cut back by 2 bases and J by 0 bases. The V gene's germline CDR1 is SNHLY and CDR2 FYNNEI. CDR3 residues: CASSEHLGTASGNTIYF. CDR3 DNA sequence: TGTGCCAGCAGTGAACACCTCGGGACAGCCTCTGGAAACACCATATATTTT.

This clone appeared a few times. The rearrangement links TRBV5-5 to TRBJ2-5, with 10 bases aligning to TRBD1. The CDR3 contains 18 residues. Trimming took 4 bases from V and 1 from J; bases not matched to a gene: 13. From germline, CDR1 is SGHKS and CDR2 YYEKEE (reference sequence). The CDR3 region has the DNA TGTGCCAGCAGCCTCCGACCGACGGGACAGGGGTTCCAAGAGACCCAGTACTTC. Its protein is CASSLRPTGQGFQETQYF.

This chain uses TRBV5-1 with TRBJ1-2, with 8 nucleotides matching TRBD1. This CDR3 spans 15 amino acids. The V gene's germline CDR1 is SGHRS and CDR2 YFSETQ. Trimming cost V 3 bases and J 7 bases; bases outside gene matches: 11. The CDR3 nucleotides read TGCGCCAGCAGCTCCCTGGGGACAGGACAGGGTGGCTACACCTTC. This gives the protein CASSSLGTGQGGYTF.

V usage is TRBV5-1 and J usage is TRBJ1-4; a weak D match, TRBD1 (6 bases). CDR3 length equals 15 residues. Trimming removed 0 bases at V and 8 bases at J, with 14 bases between. CDR1 SGHRS and CDR2 YFSETQ come from the germline V gene. The CDR3 spells CASSLVGAVGEKLFF. CDR3 bases: TGCGCCAGCAGCTTGGTGGGGGCGGTAGGCGAAAAACTGTTTTTT.

The genes are TRBV7-9 and TRBJ1-6; the D gene is possibly TRBD1 (6 bases). With 8 bases removed from V and 7 bases from J, the gap between germline ends came to 15 bases. Germline CDR1 SEHNR, CDR2 FQNEAQ (reference sequence). The CDR3 sequence is 14 residues long. CDR3 coding DNA: TGTGCCAGCTCTACAGGGTGGGAGAATTCACCCCTCCACTTT. Its translation: CASSTGWENSPLHF.

The V call is TRBV10-3, the J call TRBJ1-1; D is perhaps TRBD1 (6 bases). CDR1 is ENHRY and CDR2 is SYGVKD in the germline V gene. The V end was cut by 4 bases, the J end by 4 bases, with 16 bases between. This CDR3 has 15 amino acids. Here the CDR3 reads CAISVGSGGGTEAFF. The CDR3 DNA reads TGTGCCATCAGTGTTGGGTCTGGGGGCGGCACTGAAGCTTTCTTT.

The rearrangement joins TRBV29-1 to TRBJ2-3; D is undetermined. Trimming removed 4 bases at V and 0 bases at J, with 11 bases between. This CDR3 is 14 amino acids long. Germline V lookup: CDR1 SQVTM, CDR2 ANQGSEA. The CDR3 DNA reads TGCAGCGTTGTTAGTCCTACTAGCACAGATACGCAGTATTTT. Protein: CSVVSPTSTDTQYF.

The gene calls are TRBV9 and TRBJ1-1; D remains ambiguous. Germline V gene lookup returns CDR1 SGDLS and CDR2 YYNGEE. The CDR3 contains 15 residues. Trimming removed 4 bases from V and 4 bases from J, with 17 bases in between. The CDR3 sequence is CASSLTSREVTEAFF. CDR3 bases: TGTGCCAGCAGCCTCACGTCCCGTGAGGTCACTGAAGCTTTCTTT. The entire variable domain, with the rest obtained from reference TRBV9 and TRBJ1-1, is as follows: DSGVTQTPKHLITATGQRVTLRCSPRSGDLSVYWYQQSLDQGLQFLIQYYNGEERAKGNILERFSAQQFPDLHSELNLSSLELGDSALYFCASSLTSREVTEAFFGQGTRLTVV.

The chain is built from TRBV5-4 and TRBJ2-4, with a weak D call TRBD2 (6 bases). The CDR3 consists of 13 residues. Between the trimmed V and J ends, which lost 3 bases and 6 bases, there was a span of 10 bases. The germline V gene has CDR1 SGHNT and CDR2 YYREEE (reference sequence). CDR3 region: CASSWDWGNIQYF. CDR3 bases: TGTGCCAGCAGCTGGGACTGGGGAAACATTCAGTACTTC.

This chain connects TRBV25-1 to TRBJ2-7; 8 positions agree with TRBD2. There are 16 residues in the CDR3. Germline lookup yields CDR1 MGHDK and CDR2 SYGVNS. After removal of 5 bases from V and 0 bases from J, the junction contained 9 bases not matched to a gene. This chain's CDR3 is CASSLQAGGSSYEQYF. The CDR3 DNA follows: TGTGCCAGCAGTCTCCAGGCGGGGGGCTCCTCCTACGAGCAGTACTTC.

The J gene is TRBJ2-2, the V gene TRBV5-4; 11 bases align to TRBD2. The CDR3 covers 16 residues. V lost 4 bases, J lost 5 bases, and 7 bases stayed unmatched. Looked up from germline, CDR1 is SGHNT and CDR2 is YYREEE (reference sequence). This CDR3 is CASSLTSGGGTGELFF. The CDR3 region has the DNA TGTGCCAGCAGCCTTACTAGCGGGGGTGGGACCGGGGAGCTGTTTTTT.

In the case of this clone: Germline is not matched at one junction end, which may reflect a read error. The DNA for the CDR3 is TGTGCCACCAGTGTTAACAGGGGATCAACTAATGAAAAACTGTTTTTT. Translating gives CATSVNRGSTNEKLFF. The chain links TRBV10-3 to TRBJ1-4, with 7 bases identical to TRBD1. CDR1 is ENHRY, CDR2 SYGVKD, per germline. The CDR3 is made up of 16 amino acids.

The J gene is TRBJ1-1, the V gene TRBV27; D remains ambiguous. Trimming took off 2 bases at V and 4 bases at J, with 14 bases between the two ends. The CDR3 loop spans 15 amino acids. The germline CDR1 and CDR2 sequences are MNHEY and SMNVEV (reference sequence). The DNA for the CDR3 is TGTGCCAGCAGTTTAGGTACGGGTCGGGGCACTGAAGCTTTCTTT. Residues: CASSLGTGRGTEAFF.

The rearrangement uses TRBV29-1 and TRBJ1-2, with 9 bases matching TRBD1. V lost 7 bases, J lost 5 bases, and 5 bases stayed unmatched. The CDR3 is made up of 12 amino acids. Germline assignment: CDR1 SQVTM and CDR2 ANQGSEA. The CDR3 sequence is CSAGGTGYGYTF. The CDR3 region has the DNA TGCAGCGCTGGAGGGACAGGGTATGGCTACACCTTC.

The chain joins TRBV11-2 to TRBJ2-1; 11 bases line up with TRBD1. The CDR3 is made up of 15 amino acids. The V and J ends lost 3 bases and 8 bases, in that order; junction bases with no gene match: 6. Germline V lookup: CDR1 SGHAT, CDR2 FQNNGV. The CDR3 bases are TGTGCCAGCAGCTTCGGACAGGGGGCAGTCGATGAGCAGTTCTTC. Amino acid sequence: CASSFGQGAVDEQFF.

This chain links TRBV6-1 with TRBJ1-5; 7 bases line up with TRBD1. With 7 bases clipped from V and 5 bases from J, the junction kept 8 bases outside the gene matches. CDR3 length: 14 amino acids. Germline values: CDR1 MNHNS, CDR2 SASEGT. DNA for the CDR3: TGTGCCAGCACAGAAAGGGGGCGCGATCAGCCCCAGCATTTT. It translates to CASTERGRDQPQHF.

The genes are TRBV7-2 and TRBJ2-3, with 9 bases fitting TRBD2. After removal of 3 bases from V and 1 base from J, the junction contained 2 bases not matched to a gene. CDR3 length: 15 amino acids. Germline V gene data show CDR1 as SGHTA and CDR2 as FQGNSA. The CDR3 loop is CASSFGGGGTDTQYF. The CDR3 DNA follows: TGTGCCAGCAGCTTCGGCGGGGGGGGCACAGATACGCAGTATTTT.

J is TRBJ1-1 and V is TRBV14; no clear D. Germline loops: CDR1 SGHDN, CDR2 FVKESK. V dropped 0 bases and J dropped 11 bases, with 7 bases sitting between them. The CDR3 consists of 11 residues. CDR3 amino acids: CASSQDAMAFF. The CDR3 coding sequence is TGTGCCAGCAGCCAAGACGCGATGGCTTTCTTT.

The gene calls are TRBV6-5 and TRBJ2-7, with TRBD2 identical over 10 bases. The ends lost 6 bases at V and 3 bases at J; junction bases unmatched: 5. The length of the CDR3 is 14 residues. Germline loops: CDR1 MNHEY, CDR2 SVGAGI. The CDR3: CASRSSGGLYEQYF. The DNA for the CDR3 is TGTGCCAGCAGATCTAGCGGGGGACTCTACGAGCAGTACTTC.

This clone has only a few counts. The rearrangement joins TRBV2 to TRBJ1-1, with D possibly TRBD1 on 5 matching bases. The CDR3 has 12 residues. Germline CDR1 reads SNHLY; CDR2 reads FYNNEI. With 6 bases removed from V and 1 base from J, the gap between germline ends came to 6 bases. CDR3 sequence (DNA): TGTGCCAGCAGAGGACAGAACACTGAAGCTTTCTTT. This codes for CASRGQNTEAFF.